This T cell receptor beta chain appears in the sequencing data of a study of blood T cell repertoires in COVID-19. Study context: Sites in the United States, Italy and Spain provided acute and convalescent COVID-19 samples.

This clone was seen only once. Between the trimmed V and J ends, which lost 0 bases and 0 bases, there was a span of 7 bases. This CDR3 has 15 residues. Per germline, CDR1 SGDLS and CDR2 YYNGEE. The method was immunoSEQ multiplex PCR; TCRdb's version includes in-frame clones alone and lacks a portion of them. The data contain about 60,000 clones, approximately 90% of them singletons. The J gene is TRBJ1-3, the V gene TRBV9; a possible D gene is TRBD1 (5 bases). Sequencing input: peripheral blood. The source is a human donor with active COVID-19. The donor label of this sample is uncertain. The CDR3 DNA reads TGTGCCAGCAGCGTAGGACAGAACTCTGGAAACACCATATATTTT. This sequence encodes CASSVGQNSGNTIYF.